The entry below gives a single T cell receptor beta chain sequence along with its context. The data were obtained in a study of CD8 T cells in Susac syndrome. The authors reverse transcribed about 0.45 to 1 ug RNA with random hexamers. TCRdb re-called the immunoSEQ multiplex PCR reads with MiXCR, one entry per CDR3 protein. The sample lists about 110,000 distinct CDR3 sequences; approximately 94% were seen once. CDR3 length: 13 amino acids. V lost 9 bases, J lost 3 bases, and 12 bases lay in between. CDR1 is KGHDR, CDR2 SFDVKD, per germline. The receptor was isolated from a human donor with Susac syndrome. Material for sequencing was CD8+ T cells from PBMCs. The chain has TRBV24-1 and TRBJ2-3, with D perhaps TRBD1 (6 bases). The CDR3 loop reads CATSRTETDTQYF. DNA for the CDR3: TGTGCCACCTCTAGGACAGAAACAGATACGCAGTATTTT.